This TCR beta chain originates from a study of CD8 T cells in Susac syndrome. RNA totalling roughly 0.45 to 1 ug underwent reverse transcription with random hexamers. An immunoSEQ multiplex PCR amplified TCR beta CDR3 over 54 Vbeta and 13 Jbeta. TCRdb re-analysed the immunoSEQ multiplex PCR reads in MiXCR, keeping a single row per CDR3 protein. The profile shows some 200,000 distinct CDR3 sequences, about 95% of them singletons. Germline values: CDR1 SQVTM, CDR2 ANQGSEA. The CDR3 covers 12 residues. Trimming stripped 3 bases from V and 4 bases from J, with 9 bases between. The authors carried out high-throughput sequencing of TCR beta. They applied it to CD8+ and CD4+ T cells obtained from blood.

This TCR was sampled from a human donor with multiple sclerosis. Sequencing was done on a sample of CD4+ T cells from PBMCs. The V and J genes are TRBV29-1 and TRBJ2-5; no clear D. CDR3 bases: TGCAGCGTTGAGCAGCCCCCAGAGACCCAGTACTTC. Amino acids: CSVEQPPETQYF.